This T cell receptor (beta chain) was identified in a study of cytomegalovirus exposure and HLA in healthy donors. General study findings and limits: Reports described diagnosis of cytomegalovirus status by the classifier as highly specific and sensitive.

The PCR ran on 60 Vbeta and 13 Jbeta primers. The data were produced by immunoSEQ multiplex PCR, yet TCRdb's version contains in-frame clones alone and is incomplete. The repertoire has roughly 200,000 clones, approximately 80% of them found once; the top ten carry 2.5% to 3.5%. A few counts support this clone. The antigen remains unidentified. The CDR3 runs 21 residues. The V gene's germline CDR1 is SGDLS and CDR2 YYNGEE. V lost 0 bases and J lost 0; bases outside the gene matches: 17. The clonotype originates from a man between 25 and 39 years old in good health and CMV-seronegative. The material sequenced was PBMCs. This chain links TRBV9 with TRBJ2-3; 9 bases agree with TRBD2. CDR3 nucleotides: TGTGCCAGCAGCGTAGATGGAAGGGGACCGGGACTAGCAGCTAGCACAGATACGCAGTATTTT. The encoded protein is CASSVDGRGPGLAASTDTQYF.